The 32 T cell receptor beta chains listed next were all sequenced from one sample in a study of CD8+ T cells in alopecia areata. Sequencing relied on a cDNA template that was reverse transcribed from extracted RNA. TCRdb keeps only in-frame clones here, not all; method: immunoSEQ multiplex PCR. The sample yields about 200,000 clones, under 40% seen once. The treatment: oral pan-JAK inhibitor, 5-10 mg twice daily. The specimen comprised CD4+ T cells sorted from blood, sampled between weeks 30 and 35, from a patient treated with tofacitinib. These receptors all come from a human donor with alopecia areata.

The chain combines TRBV29-1 with TRBJ1-2; the D is unclear. Trimming removed 2 bases from V and 11 bases from J, with 15 bases in between. The CDR3 is 12 residues long. The germline gives CDR1 SQVTM, CDR2 ANQGSEA. The CDR3 loop reads CSVEKVREDYTF. As DNA, the CDR3 is TGCAGCGTTGAAAAAGTCAGAGAGGATTACACCTTC.

In this sample, this clone turned up a few times. The V call is TRBV5-4, the J call TRBJ2-1; 10 nucleotides line up with TRBD2. CDR3 length: 16 residues. V was pared by 0 bases and J by 5 bases, with 5 bases of the junction left unmatched. Germline V lookup: CDR1 SGHNT, CDR2 YYREEE (reference sequence). CDR3 loop: CASSLGQRGGDNEQFF. In nucleotides, the CDR3 is TGTGCCAGCAGCTTGGGTCAGCGGGGGGGAGACAATGAGCAGTTCTTC. Variable domain in full (rest from reference TRBV5-4 and TRBJ2-1): ETGVTQSPTHLIKTRGQQVTLRCSSQSGHNTVSWYQQALGQGPQFIFQYYREEENGRGNFPPRFSGLQFPNYSSELNVNALELDDSALYLCASSLGQRGGDNEQFFGPGTRLTVL.

The V call is TRBV4-1, the J call TRBJ2-2; TRBD2 matches at 12 bases. V trimming: 5 bases; J trimming: 3 bases; junction bases outside the gene matches: 1. Germline assignment: CDR1 MGHRA and CDR2 YSYEKL. This CDR3 comprises 15 residues. The CDR3 loop is CASSWTSGDTGELFF. In DNA, the CDR3 is TGCGCCAGCAGCTGGACTAGCGGGGACACCGGGGAGCTGTTTTTT.

The CDR3 DNA is TGTGCCTGGAGTGTAATAGGGGAAAGGTACACCTTC. Its translation: CAWSVIGERYTF. The rearrangement links TRBV30 to TRBJ1-2; possible D gene TRBD1, 5 bases. The CDR3 length is 12 residues. With 0 bases removed from V and 11 bases from J, the gap between germline ends came to 13 bases. CDR1 GTSNPN and CDR2 SVGIG come from the germline V gene (reference sequence).

This clone was seen more than once but under ten times. The chain is built from TRBV2 and TRBJ2-4; no reliable D call. Germline V gene lookup returns CDR1 SNHLY and CDR2 FYNNEI. CDR3 size: 13 residues. V lost 2 bases, J lost 0 bases, and 2 bases lay in between. CDR3 nucleotide sequence: TGTGCCAGCAGTGAAATAGCCAAAAACATTCAGTACTTC. Protein product: CASSEIAKNIQYF.

The chain joins TRBV6-1 to TRBJ1-5; no clear D gene. Germline V lookup: CDR1 MNHNS, CDR2 SASEGT. The V end was cut by 4 bases, the J end by 0 bases, with 4 bases between. This CDR3 comprises 13 residues. CDR3 coding DNA: TGTGCCAGCAGTGGGAATAGCAATCAGCCCCAGCATTTT. Translating it yields CASSGNSNQPQHF.

The table lists this clone with a few counts. CDR3 sequence (DNA): TGTGCCAGTAGTATCCGCGGGAGGACAGATACGCAGTATTTT. Amino acids: CASSIRGRTDTQYF. V gene TRBV19 combines with J gene TRBJ2-3; TRBD2 matches at 8 bases. V lost 3 bases to trimming and J lost 3 bases; unmatched junction nucleotides: 2. CDR3 size: 14 residues. Germline CDR1 LNHDA, CDR2 SQIVND (reference sequence).

The table lists this clone with a few counts. The J gene is TRBJ1-1, the V gene TRBV29-1, with 8 bases that match TRBD1. Germline V lookup: CDR1 SQVTM, CDR2 ANQGSEA. The CDR3 has 13 residues. The junction had 9 bases not matched to a gene; V was cut back by 4 bases and J by 8 bases. The CDR3 protein is CSVGPTGEREAFF. CDR3 bases: TGCAGCGTTGGCCCGACAGGGGAAAGGGAAGCTTTCTTT.

The V call is TRBV5-4, the J call TRBJ2-3, with 7 nucleotides matching TRBD2. Germline values: CDR1 SGHNT, CDR2 YYREEE (reference sequence). V was clipped by 4 bases and J by 3 bases; unmatched bases: 11. The CDR3 has 16 amino acids. The CDR3 loop is CASSPRLASLTDTQYF. The CDR3 DNA sequence: TGTGCCAGCAGCCCTCGACTAGCAAGTCTTACAGATACGCAGTATTTT.

The V gene is TRBV5-1, the J gene TRBJ2-7; 12 bases map to TRBD1. Per germline, CDR1 SGHRS and CDR2 YFSETQ. V lost 2 bases, J lost 5 bases, and 2 bases stayed unmatched. This CDR3 comprises 14 residues. The CDR3 bases are TGCGCCAGCAGCTTCGGGACAGGGGGCGACGAGCAGTACTTC. Its protein product is CASSFGTGGDEQYF.

The chain joins TRBV7-9 to TRBJ2-7; 8 bases map to TRBD1. CDR1 SEHNR and CDR2 FQNEAQ come from the germline V gene (reference sequence). This CDR3 comprises 16 residues. J lost 3 bases, V lost 5 bases, and 12 bases had no gene match. The CDR3 loop reads CASSTWTGKWIYEQYF. CDR3 DNA sequence: TGTGCCAGCAGCACCTGGACAGGGAAGTGGATCTACGAGCAGTACTTC.

The rearrangement links TRBV7-2 to TRBJ1-3; D uncertain. The CDR3 has 14 residues. Germline CDR1 is SGHTA and CDR2 is FQGNSA. Trimming removed 5 bases at V and 0 bases at J, with 8 bases between. This CDR3 is CASSPDLSGNTIYF. In DNA form, the CDR3 reads TGTGCCAGCAGCCCCGATCTCTCTGGAAACACCATATATTTT.

The J gene is TRBJ1-1, the V gene TRBV2; D is unresolved. The CDR3 extends over 15 amino acids. The germline V and J ends were trimmed by 5 bases and 3 bases, with 16 bases remaining between them. Germline loops: CDR1 SNHLY, CDR2 FYNNEI. The DNA for the CDR3 is TGTGCCAGCAGTCACGACCCTTCCACGGACACTGAAGCTTTCTTT. Protein: CASSHDPSTDTEAFF.

This clone was detected a few times. The rearrangement uses TRBV5-4 and TRBJ2-5; the match to TRBD2 covers 8 bases. Germline V gene data show CDR1 as SGHNT and CDR2 as YYREEE (reference sequence). The CDR3 extends over 16 amino acids. Trimming took 2 bases from V and 5 from J; bases not matched to a gene: 11. CDR3 sequence (DNA): TGTGCCAGCAGCTTTAGGTCGGGGGGGCCCCGGGAGACCCAGTACTTC. Protein sequence: CASSFRSGGPRETQYF.

The V gene is TRBV6-5, the J gene TRBJ2-3; D is uncertain. CDR3 size: 14 residues. Germline V lookup: CDR1 MNHEY, CDR2 SVGAGI. The V end lost 0 bases, the J end lost 1 base, and 5 bases lay between the germline ends. CDR3 amino acids: CASSYSGRTDTQYF. CDR3 in DNA: TGTGCCAGCAGTTACTCGGGTCGCACAGATACGCAGTATTTT.

This clone turned up a few times. This CDR3 is also generated by other DNA sequences in the sample. The CDR3 here is CASSVGTSGANVLTF. CDR3 nucleotides: TGTGCCAGCAGCGTAGGGACCTCTGGGGCCAACGTCCTGACTTTC. The chain recombines TRBV9 with TRBJ2-6; D call uncertain. V lost 0 bases to trimming and J lost 0 bases, with 4 bases between them. The CDR3 length is 15 residues. Germline CDR1 SGDLS, CDR2 YYNGEE. Full variable domain (remainder filled in from reference TRBV9 and TRBJ2-6): DSGVTQTPKHLITATGQRVTLRCSPRSGDLSVYWYQQSLDQGLQFLIQYYNGEERAKGNILERFSAQQFPDLHSELNLSSLELGDSALYFCASSVGTSGANVLTFGAGSRLTVL.

The J gene is TRBJ2-2, the V gene TRBV29-1; D unclear. The V gene's germline CDR1 is SQVTM and CDR2 ANQGSEA. V lost 1 base, J lost 3 bases, and 9 bases lay in between. The CDR3 totals 14 residues. The CDR3 coding sequence is TGCAGCGTTGAAGCGGGTACTTACACCGGGGAGCTGTTTTTT. The encoded protein is CSVEAGTYTGELFF.

The chain combines TRBV30 with TRBJ2-3; D remains ambiguous. The CDR3 contains 14 residues. V gave up 1 base and J gave up 4 bases, with 12 bases separating them. The germline V gene encodes CDR1 GTSNPN and CDR2 SVGIG (reference sequence). CDR3 bases: TGTGCCTGGAGTGCCCCCTCTAGGTCAGATACGCAGTATTTT. Protein sequence: CAWSAPSRSDTQYF. The full variable domain, rest sourced from reference TRBV30 and TRBJ2-3, is SQTIHQWPATLVQPVGSPLSLECTVEGTSNPNLYWYRQAAGRGLQLLFYSVGIGQISSEVPQNLSASRPQDRQFILSSKKLLLSDSGFYLCAWSAPSRSDTQYFGPGTRLTVL.

There are a few counts of this clone. J is TRBJ1-1 and V is TRBV2; TRBD1 matches 7 bases. The CDR3 loop spans 13 amino acids. In germline, CDR1 is SNHLY, CDR2 FYNNEI. The V and J ends lost 8 bases and 2 bases, in that order; junction bases with no gene match: 5. CDR3 sequence reads: CASPYRGNTEAFF. As DNA, the CDR3 is TGTGCCAGCCCCTACAGGGGAAACACTGAAGCTTTCTTT.

The chain is built from TRBV9 and TRBJ1-1; D may be TRBD1 (5 bases). Germline-derived CDR1 and CDR2 are SGDLS and YYNGEE. The CDR3 runs to 14 residues. V shed 0 bases and J shed 4 bases, with 10 bases lying between them. CDR3 protein: CASSVAGLGTEAFF. The CDR3 DNA follows: TGTGCCAGCAGCGTAGCGGGACTCGGCACTGAAGCTTTCTTT.

The chain combines TRBV6-6 with TRBJ1-2; 12 bases map to TRBD1. V was pared by 5 bases and J by 1 base, with 5 bases of the junction left unmatched. Germline CDR1 and CDR2: MNHNY and SVGAGI (reference sequence). CDR3 size: 16 residues. The CDR3 DNA reads as TGTGCCAGCAGTCGGGACAGGGGGCAGAGTAACTATGGCTACACCTTC. It yields the protein CASSRDRGQSNYGYTF.

This clone was counted between two and nine times. The chain couples TRBV29-1 to TRBJ1-1, with a possible D match to TRBD1 (6 bases). Trimming cost V 7 bases and J 2 bases, with 17 bases left between them. Germline assignment: CDR1 SQVTM and CDR2 ANQGSEA. The CDR3 extends over 14 amino acids. The CDR3 DNA is TGCAGCGCCAGGGGACCTGGGGTAAACACTGAAGCTTTCTTT. Protein: CSARGPGVNTEAFF.

The chain employs TRBV30 and TRBJ1-1, with TRBD1 identical over 9 bases. The germline V gene encodes CDR1 GTSNPN and CDR2 SVGIG (reference sequence). The CDR3 covers 13 residues. The V segment lost 5 bases and the J segment 5 bases; nucleotides outside the gene matches: 6. CDR3 sequence (DNA): TGTGCCTGGCAACAGGGGGCTCGGACTGAAGCTTTCTTT. Its protein product is CAWQQGARTEAFF.

The chain has TRBV2 and TRBJ1-3; D remains unclear. Germline V gives CDR1 SNHLY, CDR2 FYNNEI. The CDR3 is made up of 13 amino acids. Trimming shortened V by 5 bases and J by 1 base, and 6 bases separated the two germline ends. The CDR3 region has the DNA TGTGCCAGCAGTTACGATTCTGGAAACACCATATATTTT. Its protein product is CASSYDSGNTIYF.

This chain links TRBV7-9 with TRBJ2-1; tentative D call: TRBD2 (5 bases). The germline V and J ends were trimmed by 1 base and 5 bases, with 9 bases remaining between them. Germline V gene data show CDR1 as SEHNR and CDR2 as FQNEAQ (reference sequence). CDR3 length: 14 amino acids. CDR3 DNA: TGTGCCAGCAGCTTAGTCCACGGGGACAATGAGCAGTTCTTC. This codes for CASSLVHGDNEQFF.

V and J are TRBV5-1 and TRBJ2-3; 7 bases align to TRBD1. Germline V gene sequence: CDR1 SGHRS, CDR2 YFSETQ. This CDR3 is built from 14 residues. V shed 4 bases and J 1 base; nucleotides not matched to a gene: 3. The CDR3 here is CASSSTGGTDTQYF. CDR3 DNA: TGCGCCAGCAGCAGTACAGGGGGCACAGATACGCAGTATTTT.

This chain uses TRBV5-1 with TRBJ2-2; TRBD2 matches at 10 bases. The CDR3 is made up of 15 amino acids. The V and J ends lost 6 bases and 6 bases, in that order; junction bases with no gene match: 8. Germline CDR1 is SGHRS and CDR2 is YFSETQ. The CDR3 coding sequence is TGCGCCAGCACCCGGGGGACTAGCGTTGCCGGGGAGCTGTTTTTT. As protein: CASTRGTSVAGELFF.

The rearrangement links TRBV2 to TRBJ2-4, with no clear D. V lost 4 bases and J 4 bases, leaving 2 bases between the germline ends. The CDR3 is 11 amino acids. Germline CDR1 is SNHLY and CDR2 is FYNNEI. The CDR3 DNA reads as TGTGCCAGCAGTGGAAAAAACATTCAGTACTTC. Its translation is CASSGKNIQYF.

A note on this clone: An end of the junction differs from the germline gene, which may be a read error. The chain is built from TRBV7-9 and TRBJ2-1, with D possibly TRBD2 on 6 matching bases. The V gene's germline CDR1 is SEHNR and CDR2 FQNEAQ (reference sequence). This CDR3 contains 12 residues. The CDR3 here is CASSLASDEQFF. The DNA of the CDR3 is TGTGCCAGCAGCCTAGCTAGCGACGAGCAGTTCTTC.

This clone was picked up a small number of times. The chain is built from TRBV14 and TRBJ2-5, with D perhaps matching TRBD2 (6 bases). The germline V gene has CDR1 SGHDN and CDR2 FVKESK. Trimming pared 1 base from V and 5 bases from J, leaving 14 bases between. This CDR3 is built from 15 residues. This CDR3 reads CASSQVGGGWETQYF. CDR3 sequence (DNA): TGTGCCAGCAGCCAAGTGGGAGGAGGCTGGGAGACCCAGTACTTC.

This clone was counted only a few times. The chain is built from TRBV6-6 and TRBJ2-7, with 15 nucleotides matching TRBD2. Germline-derived CDR1 and CDR2 are MNHNY and SVGAGI (reference sequence). The CDR3 extends over 16 amino acids. J gave up 6 bases and V 6 bases, and 9 bases lay outside the gene matches. CDR3 sequence reads: CASSWTSGRAGGEQYF. CDR3 DNA sequence: TGTGCCAGCAGCTGGACTAGCGGGAGGGCTGGTGGCGAGCAGTACTTC.

V usage is TRBV25-1 and J usage is TRBJ2-4; TRBD2 agrees at 7 bases. This CDR3 is 17 amino acids long. Germline loops: CDR1 MGHDK, CDR2 SYGVNS. V was pared by 2 bases and J by 2 bases, with 9 bases of the junction left unmatched. The CDR3 spells CASSEERAGASKNIQYF. CDR3 nucleotide sequence: TGTGCCAGCAGTGAAGAACGTGCGGGAGCCTCCAAAAACATTCAGTACTTC.